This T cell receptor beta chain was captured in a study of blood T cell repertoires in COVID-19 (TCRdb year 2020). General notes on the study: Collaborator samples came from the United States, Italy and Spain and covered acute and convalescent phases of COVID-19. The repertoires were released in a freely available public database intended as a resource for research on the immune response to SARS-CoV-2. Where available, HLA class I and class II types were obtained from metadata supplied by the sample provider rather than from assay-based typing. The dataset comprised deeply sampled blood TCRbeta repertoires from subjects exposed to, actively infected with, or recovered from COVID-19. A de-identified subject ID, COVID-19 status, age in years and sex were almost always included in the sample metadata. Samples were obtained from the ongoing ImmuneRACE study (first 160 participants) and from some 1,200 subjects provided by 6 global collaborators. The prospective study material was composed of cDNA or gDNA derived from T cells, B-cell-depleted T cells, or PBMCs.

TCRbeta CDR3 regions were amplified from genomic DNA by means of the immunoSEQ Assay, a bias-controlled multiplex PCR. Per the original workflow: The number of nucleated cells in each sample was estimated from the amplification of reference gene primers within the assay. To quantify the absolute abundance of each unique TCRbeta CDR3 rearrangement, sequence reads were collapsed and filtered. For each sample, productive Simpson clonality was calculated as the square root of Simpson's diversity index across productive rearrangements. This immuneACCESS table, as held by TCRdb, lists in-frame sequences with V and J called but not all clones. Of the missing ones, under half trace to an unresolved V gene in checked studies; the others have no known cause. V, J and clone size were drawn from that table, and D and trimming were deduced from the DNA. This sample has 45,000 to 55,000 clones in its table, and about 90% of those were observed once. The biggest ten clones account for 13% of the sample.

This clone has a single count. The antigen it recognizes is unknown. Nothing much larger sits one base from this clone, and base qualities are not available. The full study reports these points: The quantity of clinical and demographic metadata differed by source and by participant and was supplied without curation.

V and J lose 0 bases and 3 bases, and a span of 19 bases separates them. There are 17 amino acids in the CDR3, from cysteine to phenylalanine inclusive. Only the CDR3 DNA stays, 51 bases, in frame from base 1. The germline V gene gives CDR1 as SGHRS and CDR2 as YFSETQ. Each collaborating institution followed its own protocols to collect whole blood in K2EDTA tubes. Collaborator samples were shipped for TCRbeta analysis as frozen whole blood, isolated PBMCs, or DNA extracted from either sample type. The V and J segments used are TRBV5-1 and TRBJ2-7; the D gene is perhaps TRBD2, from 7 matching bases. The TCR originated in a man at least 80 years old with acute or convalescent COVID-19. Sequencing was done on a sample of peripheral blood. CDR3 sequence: CASSLGPAGGRIYEQYF. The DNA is TGCGCCAGCAGCTTGGGCCCCGCCGGGGGGCGCATCTACGAGCAGTACTTC.